These T cell receptor beta chains were read from a single sample in a study of blood T cell repertoires in COVID-19. Some clones are missing from TCRdb's copy, which holds only in-frame ones; the method was immunoSEQ multiplex PCR. The table records just under 350,000 clones, 87% of them present only once. The sample consisted of peripheral blood. The source is a woman between 50 and 59 years old with COVID-19, enrolled during active disease. CDR3s include the opening cysteine and the closing phenylalanine or tryptophan. A D gene is named only where the DNA matches it firmly. A clone size is listed for some rows: how often the clone was seen (once, few, many), or a class if it is expanded.

D gene	V gene	J gene	clone size	CDR3 protein	CDR3 DNA
TRBD1	TRBV24-1	TRBJ1-2	NA	CATSDFKQGAIYGYTF	TGTGCCACCAGTGATTTTAAACAGGGGGCGATATACGGCTACACCTTC
NA	TRBV29-1	TRBJ1-1	NA	CSVDPGGRTEAFF	TGCAGCGTCGACCCCGGGGGGCGGACTGAAGCTTTCTTT
NA	TRBV3-1/TRBV3-2	TRBJ2-5	NA	CASGLGGNQETQYF	TGTGCCAGCGGTTTGGGGGGAAACCAAGAGACCCAGTACTTC
TRBD1	TRBV5-1	TRBJ2-7	NA	CASSLGTATYEQYF	TGCGCCAGCAGCTTAGGGACAGCTACCTACGAGCAGTACTTC
TRBD1	TRBV7-9	TRBJ2-7	NA	CASSQTGYTLYEQYF	TGTGCCAGCAGCCAGACAGGGTATACGCTCTACGAGCAGTACTTC
NA	TRBV21-1	TRBJ2-3	NA	CASSKDVVGGPSMRTDTQYF	TGTGCCAGCAGCAAAGATGTTGTAGGGGGCCCATCGATGCGCACAGATACGCAGTATTTT
TRBD1	TRBV6-5	TRBJ1-1	NA	CASSFPGTGTEAFF	TGTGCCAGCAGTTTTCCCGGGACAGGTACTGAAGCTTTCTTT
NA	TRBV5-1	TRBJ2-7	NA	CASSFTLGGGKSYEQYF	TGCGCCAGCAGCTTTACGCTGGGGGGAGGAAAATCCTACGAGCAGTACTTC
TRBD2	TRBV6-6	TRBJ2-7	NA	CASSSTGTSGGYEQYF	TGTGCCAGCAGTTCCACCGGGACTAGCGGGGGATACGAGCAGTACTTC
NA	TRBV30	TRBJ1-6	NA	CAWSITNYNSPLHF	TGTGCCTGGAGTATCACAAACTATAATTCACCCCTCCACTTT
TRBD1	TRBV19	TRBJ1-3	NA	CASRGTVGNTIYF	TGTGCCAGTAGAGGGACAGTCGGAAACACCATATATTTT
TRBD1	TRBV24-1	TRBJ2-1	NA	CATRDRVNNEQFF	TGTGCCACTAGGGACAGGGTTAACAATGAGCAGTTCTTC
TRBD1	TRBV20-1	TRBJ1-3	NA	CSASTGGVGNTIYF	TGCAGTGCTAGTACAGGGGGCGTTGGAAACACCATATATTTT
TRBD2	TRBV5-1	TRBJ2-3	once	CASSLNSGRADTQYF	TGCGCCAGCAGCTTAAATAGCGGGAGAGCAGATACGCAGTATTTT
TRBD1	TRBV6-6	TRBJ2-7	NA	CASSGQVIGYEQYF	TGTGCCAGCAGCGGACAGGTTATTGGGTACGAGCAGTACTTC
TRBD1	TRBV7-2	TRBJ1-1	NA	CASSFDQGGVTEAFF	TGTGCCAGCAGCTTCGACCAGGGGGGAGTTACTGAAGCTTTCTTT
TRBD1	TRBV5-1	TRBJ2-7	once	CASSPTPGQKTGDEQYF	TGCGCCAGCAGCCCTACTCCGGGACAGAAAACAGGCGACGAGCAGTACTTC
NA	TRBV19	TRBJ2-7	NA	CASSIGQRRPYEQYF	TGTGCCAGTAGTATAGGGCAGCGACGTCCCTACGAGCAGTACTTC
TRBD2	TRBV3-1/TRBV3-2	TRBJ2-3	NA	CASSRPGTSGRARNTQYF	TGTGCCAGCAGCCGACCCGGGACTAGCGGGAGGGCCAGGAATACGCAGTATTTT
TRBD1	TRBV5-1	TRBJ2-4	NA	CASSLVPGGAKNIQYF	TGCGCCAGCAGCTTGGTGCCAGGGGGAGCCAAAAACATTCAGTACTTC
NA	TRBV21-1	TRBJ2-7	once	CASSYTYEQYF	TGTGCCAGCAGCTACACCTACGAGCAGTACTTC
TRBD1	TRBV25-1	TRBJ2-7	NA	CASSEYVRGQDYEQYF	TGTGCCAGCAGTGAATATGTCAGAGGACAGGACTACGAGCAGTACTTC
NA	TRBV5-6	TRBJ2-5	NA	CASSQGPPETQYF	TGTGCCAGCAGCCAGGGCCCTCCTGAGACCCAGTACTTC
NA	TRBV9	TRBJ2-5	NA	CASTQTAEETQYF	TGTGCCAGCACCCAAACAGCAGAAGAGACCCAGTACTTC
NA	TRBV2	TRBJ2-7	NA	CASRLSLPYEQYF	TGTGCCAGCAGACTCTCCCTCCCATACGAGCAGTACTTC
TRBD2	TRBV6-1	TRBJ2-5	NA	CASSEAVGGSRTSETQYF	TGTGCCAGCAGTGAAGCGGTTGGCGGGAGTAGGACCAGTGAGACCCAGTACTTC
NA	TRBV6-2/TRBV6-3	TRBJ2-5	NA	CASSYLGARETQYF	TGTGCCAGCAGTTATTTAGGCGCTAGAGAGACCCAGTACTTC
NA	TRBV27	TRBJ1-5	few	CASSIGGYGNQPQHF	TGTGCCAGCAGTATCGGGGGATACGGCAATCAGCCCCAGCATTTT
TRBD2	TRBV7-8	TRBJ2-3	NA	CASSLTSGLSTDTQYF	TGTGCCAGCAGCTTGACTAGCGGCCTTAGCACAGATACGCAGTATTTT
TRBD1	TRBV19	TRBJ1-2	NA	CASSIIGTGNPSYTF	TGTGCCAGTAGTATAATCGGGACAGGGAATCCCAGCTACACCTTC